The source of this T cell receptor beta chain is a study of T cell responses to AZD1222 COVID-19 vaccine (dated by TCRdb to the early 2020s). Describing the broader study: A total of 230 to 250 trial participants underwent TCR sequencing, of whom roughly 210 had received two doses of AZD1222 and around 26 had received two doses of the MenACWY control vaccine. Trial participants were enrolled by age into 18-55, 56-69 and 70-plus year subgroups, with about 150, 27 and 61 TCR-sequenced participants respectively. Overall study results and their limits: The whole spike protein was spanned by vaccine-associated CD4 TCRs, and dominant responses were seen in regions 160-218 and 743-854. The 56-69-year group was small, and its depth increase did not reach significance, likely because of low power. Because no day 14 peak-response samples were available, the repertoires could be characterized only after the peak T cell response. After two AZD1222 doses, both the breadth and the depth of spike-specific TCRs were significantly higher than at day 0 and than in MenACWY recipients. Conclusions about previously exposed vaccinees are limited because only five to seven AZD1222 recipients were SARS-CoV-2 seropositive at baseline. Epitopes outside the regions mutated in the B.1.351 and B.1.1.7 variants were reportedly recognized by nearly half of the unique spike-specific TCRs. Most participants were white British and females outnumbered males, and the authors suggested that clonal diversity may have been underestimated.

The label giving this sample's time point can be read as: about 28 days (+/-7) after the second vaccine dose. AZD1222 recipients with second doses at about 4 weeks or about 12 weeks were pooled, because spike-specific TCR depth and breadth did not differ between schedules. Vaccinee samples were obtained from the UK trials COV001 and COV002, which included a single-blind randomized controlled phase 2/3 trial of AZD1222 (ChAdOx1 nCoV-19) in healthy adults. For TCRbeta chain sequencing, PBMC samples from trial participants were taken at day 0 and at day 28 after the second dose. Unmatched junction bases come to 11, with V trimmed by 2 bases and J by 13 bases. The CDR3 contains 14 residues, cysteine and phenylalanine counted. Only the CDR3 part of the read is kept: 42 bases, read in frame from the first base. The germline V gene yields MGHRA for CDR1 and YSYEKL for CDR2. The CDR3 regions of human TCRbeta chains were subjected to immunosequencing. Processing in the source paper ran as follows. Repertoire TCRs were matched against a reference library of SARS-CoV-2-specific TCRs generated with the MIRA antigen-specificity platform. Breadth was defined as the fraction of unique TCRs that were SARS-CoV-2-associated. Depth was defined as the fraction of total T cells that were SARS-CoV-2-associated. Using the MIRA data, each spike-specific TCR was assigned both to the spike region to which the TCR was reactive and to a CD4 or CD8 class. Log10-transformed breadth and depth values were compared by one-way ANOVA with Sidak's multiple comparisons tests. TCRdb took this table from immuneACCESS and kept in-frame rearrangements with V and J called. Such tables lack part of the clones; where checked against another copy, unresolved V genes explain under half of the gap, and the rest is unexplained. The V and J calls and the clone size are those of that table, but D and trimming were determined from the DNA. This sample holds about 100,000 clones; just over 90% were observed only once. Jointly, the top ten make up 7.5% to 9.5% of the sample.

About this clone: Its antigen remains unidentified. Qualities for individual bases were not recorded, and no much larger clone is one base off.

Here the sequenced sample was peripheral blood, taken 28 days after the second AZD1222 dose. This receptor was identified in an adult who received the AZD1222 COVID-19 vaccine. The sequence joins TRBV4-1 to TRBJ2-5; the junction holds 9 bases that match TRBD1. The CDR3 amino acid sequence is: CASSQTGTGLGGYF. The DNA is TGCGCCAGCAGCCAAACCGGGACAGGGTTGGGTGGGTACTTC.